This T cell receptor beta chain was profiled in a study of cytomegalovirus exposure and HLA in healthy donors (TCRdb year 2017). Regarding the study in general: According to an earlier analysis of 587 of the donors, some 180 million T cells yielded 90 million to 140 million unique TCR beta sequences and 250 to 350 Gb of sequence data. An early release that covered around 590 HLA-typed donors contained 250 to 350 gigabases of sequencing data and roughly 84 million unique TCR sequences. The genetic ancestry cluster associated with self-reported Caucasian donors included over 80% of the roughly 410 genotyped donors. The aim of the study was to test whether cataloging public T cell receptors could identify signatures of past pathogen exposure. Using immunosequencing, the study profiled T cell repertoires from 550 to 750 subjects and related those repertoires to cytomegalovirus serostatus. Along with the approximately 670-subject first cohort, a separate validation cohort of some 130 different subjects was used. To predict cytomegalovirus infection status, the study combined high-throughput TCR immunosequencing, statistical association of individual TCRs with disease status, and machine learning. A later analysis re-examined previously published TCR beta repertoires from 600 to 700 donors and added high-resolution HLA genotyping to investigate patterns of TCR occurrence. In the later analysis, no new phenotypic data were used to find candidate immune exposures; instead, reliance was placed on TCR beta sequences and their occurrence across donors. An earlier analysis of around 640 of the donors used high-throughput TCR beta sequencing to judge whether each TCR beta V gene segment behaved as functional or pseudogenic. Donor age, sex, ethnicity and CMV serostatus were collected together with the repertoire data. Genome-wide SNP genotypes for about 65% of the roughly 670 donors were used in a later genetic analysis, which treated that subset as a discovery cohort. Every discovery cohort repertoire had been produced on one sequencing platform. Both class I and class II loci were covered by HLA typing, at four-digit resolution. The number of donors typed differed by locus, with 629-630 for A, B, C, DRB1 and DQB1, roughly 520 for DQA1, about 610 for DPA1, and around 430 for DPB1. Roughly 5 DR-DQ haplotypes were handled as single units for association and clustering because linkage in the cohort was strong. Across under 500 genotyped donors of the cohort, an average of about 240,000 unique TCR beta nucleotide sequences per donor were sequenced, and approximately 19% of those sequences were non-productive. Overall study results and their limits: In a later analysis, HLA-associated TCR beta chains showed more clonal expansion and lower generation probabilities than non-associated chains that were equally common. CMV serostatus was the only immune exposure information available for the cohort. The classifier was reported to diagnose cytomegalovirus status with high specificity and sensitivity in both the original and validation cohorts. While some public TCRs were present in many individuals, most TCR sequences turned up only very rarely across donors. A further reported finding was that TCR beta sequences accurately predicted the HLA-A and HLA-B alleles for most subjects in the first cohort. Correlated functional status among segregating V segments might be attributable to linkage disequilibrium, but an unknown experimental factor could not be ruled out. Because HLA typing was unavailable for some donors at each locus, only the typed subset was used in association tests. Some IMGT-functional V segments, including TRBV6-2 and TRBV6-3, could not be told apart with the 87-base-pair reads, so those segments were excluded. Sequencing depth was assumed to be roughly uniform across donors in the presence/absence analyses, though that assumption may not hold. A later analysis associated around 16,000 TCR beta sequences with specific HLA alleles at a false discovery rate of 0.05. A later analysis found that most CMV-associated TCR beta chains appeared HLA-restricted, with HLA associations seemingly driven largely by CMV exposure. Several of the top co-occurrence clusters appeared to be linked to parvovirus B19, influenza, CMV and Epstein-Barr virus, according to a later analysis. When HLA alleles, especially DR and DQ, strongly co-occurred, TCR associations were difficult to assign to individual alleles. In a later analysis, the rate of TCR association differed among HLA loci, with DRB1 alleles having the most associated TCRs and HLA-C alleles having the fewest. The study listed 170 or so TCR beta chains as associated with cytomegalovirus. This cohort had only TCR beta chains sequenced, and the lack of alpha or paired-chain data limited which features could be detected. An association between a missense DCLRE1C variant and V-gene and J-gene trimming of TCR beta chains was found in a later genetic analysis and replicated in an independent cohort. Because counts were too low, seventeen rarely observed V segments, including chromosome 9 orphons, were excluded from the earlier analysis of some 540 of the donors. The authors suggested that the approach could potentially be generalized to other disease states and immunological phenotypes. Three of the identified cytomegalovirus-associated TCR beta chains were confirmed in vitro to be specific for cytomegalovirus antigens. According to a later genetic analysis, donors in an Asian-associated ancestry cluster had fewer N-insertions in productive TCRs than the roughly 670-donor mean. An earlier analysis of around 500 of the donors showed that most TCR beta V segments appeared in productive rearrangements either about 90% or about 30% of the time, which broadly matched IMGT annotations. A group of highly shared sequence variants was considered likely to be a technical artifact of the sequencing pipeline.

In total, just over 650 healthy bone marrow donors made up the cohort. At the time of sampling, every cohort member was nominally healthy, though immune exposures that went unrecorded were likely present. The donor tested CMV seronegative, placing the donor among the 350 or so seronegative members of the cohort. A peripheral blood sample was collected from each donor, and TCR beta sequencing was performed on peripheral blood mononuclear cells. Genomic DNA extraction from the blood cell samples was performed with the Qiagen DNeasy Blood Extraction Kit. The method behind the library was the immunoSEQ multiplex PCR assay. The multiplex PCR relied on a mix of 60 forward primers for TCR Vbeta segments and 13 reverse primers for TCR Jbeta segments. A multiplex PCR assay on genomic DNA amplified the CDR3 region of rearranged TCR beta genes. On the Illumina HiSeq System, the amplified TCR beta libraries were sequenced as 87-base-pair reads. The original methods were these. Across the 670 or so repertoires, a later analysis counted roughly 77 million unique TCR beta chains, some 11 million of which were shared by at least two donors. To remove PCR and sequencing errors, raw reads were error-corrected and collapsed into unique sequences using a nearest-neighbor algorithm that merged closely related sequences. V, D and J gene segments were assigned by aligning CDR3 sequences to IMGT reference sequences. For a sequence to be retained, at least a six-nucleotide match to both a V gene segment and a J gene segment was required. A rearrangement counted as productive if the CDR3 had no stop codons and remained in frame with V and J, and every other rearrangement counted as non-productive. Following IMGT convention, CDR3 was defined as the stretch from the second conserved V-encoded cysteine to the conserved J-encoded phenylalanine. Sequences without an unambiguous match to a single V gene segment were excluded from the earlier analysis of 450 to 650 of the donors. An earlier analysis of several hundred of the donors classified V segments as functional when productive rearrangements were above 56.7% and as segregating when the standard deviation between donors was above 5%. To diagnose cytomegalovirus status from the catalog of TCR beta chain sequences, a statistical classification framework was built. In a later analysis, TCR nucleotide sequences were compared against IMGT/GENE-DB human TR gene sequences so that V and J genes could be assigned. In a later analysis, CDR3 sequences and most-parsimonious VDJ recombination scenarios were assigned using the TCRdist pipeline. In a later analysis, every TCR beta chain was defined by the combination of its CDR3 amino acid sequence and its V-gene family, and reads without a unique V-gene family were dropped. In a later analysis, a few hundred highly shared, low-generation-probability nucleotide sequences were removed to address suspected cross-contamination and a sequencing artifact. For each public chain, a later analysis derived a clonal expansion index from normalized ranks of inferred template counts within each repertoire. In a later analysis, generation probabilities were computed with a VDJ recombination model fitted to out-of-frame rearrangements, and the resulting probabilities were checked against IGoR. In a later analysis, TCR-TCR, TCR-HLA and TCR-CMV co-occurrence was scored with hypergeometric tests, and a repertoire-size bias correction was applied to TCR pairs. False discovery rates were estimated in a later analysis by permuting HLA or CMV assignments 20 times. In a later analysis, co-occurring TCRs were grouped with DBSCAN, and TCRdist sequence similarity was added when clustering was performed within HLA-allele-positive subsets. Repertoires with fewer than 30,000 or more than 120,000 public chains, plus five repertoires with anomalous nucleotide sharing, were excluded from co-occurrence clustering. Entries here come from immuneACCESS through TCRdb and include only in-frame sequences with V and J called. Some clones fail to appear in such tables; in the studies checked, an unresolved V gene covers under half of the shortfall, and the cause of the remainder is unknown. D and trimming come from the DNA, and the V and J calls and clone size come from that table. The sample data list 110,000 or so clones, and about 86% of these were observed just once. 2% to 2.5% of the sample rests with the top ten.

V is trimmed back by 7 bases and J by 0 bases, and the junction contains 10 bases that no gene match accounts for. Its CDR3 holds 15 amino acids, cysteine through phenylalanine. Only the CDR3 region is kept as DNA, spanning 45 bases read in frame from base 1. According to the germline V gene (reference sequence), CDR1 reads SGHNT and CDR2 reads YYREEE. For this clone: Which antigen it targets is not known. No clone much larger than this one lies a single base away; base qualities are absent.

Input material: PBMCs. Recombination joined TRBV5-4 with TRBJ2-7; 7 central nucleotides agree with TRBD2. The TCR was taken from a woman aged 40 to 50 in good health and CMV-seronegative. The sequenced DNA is TGTGCCAGCGGCTGGGGGGGAGGGCCCTCCTACGAGCAGTACTTC. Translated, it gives CASGWGGGPSYEQYF.